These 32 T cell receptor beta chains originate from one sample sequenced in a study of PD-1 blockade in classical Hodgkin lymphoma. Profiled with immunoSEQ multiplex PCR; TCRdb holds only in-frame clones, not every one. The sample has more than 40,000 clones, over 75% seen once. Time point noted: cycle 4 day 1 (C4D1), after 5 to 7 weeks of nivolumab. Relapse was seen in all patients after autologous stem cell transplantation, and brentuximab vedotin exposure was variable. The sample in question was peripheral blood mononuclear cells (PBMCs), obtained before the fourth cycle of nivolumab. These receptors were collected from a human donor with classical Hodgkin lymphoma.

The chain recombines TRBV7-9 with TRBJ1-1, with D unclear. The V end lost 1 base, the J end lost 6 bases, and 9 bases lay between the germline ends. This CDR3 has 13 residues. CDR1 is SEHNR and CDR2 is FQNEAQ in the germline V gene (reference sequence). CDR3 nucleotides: TGTGCCAGCAGCTTAGGAGGTAGGTCTGAAGCTTTCTTT. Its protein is CASSLGGRSEAFF. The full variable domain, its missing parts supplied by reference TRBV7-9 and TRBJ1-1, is DTGVSQNPRHKITKRGQNVTFRCDPISEHNRLYWYRQTLGQGPEFLTYFQNEAQLEKSRLLSDRFSAERPKGSFSTLEIQRTEQGDSAMYLCASSLGGRSEAFFGQGTRLTVV.

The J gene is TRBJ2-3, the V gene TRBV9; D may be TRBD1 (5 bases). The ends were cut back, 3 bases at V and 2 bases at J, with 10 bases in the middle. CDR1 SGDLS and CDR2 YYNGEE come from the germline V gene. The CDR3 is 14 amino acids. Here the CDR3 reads CASSAHRHTDTQYF. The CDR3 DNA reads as TGTGCCAGCAGCGCTCACAGGCACACAGATACGCAGTATTTT.

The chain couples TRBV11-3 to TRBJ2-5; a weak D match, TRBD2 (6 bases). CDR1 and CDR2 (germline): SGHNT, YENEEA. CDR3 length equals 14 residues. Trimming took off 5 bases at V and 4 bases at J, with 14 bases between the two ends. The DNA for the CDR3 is TGTGCCAGCAGCATGGGTAGCGGTCGAGAGACCCAGTACTTC. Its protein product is CASSMGSGRETQYF.

CDR3 bases: TGTGCCAGCAGTTACGGCAGGGTGACTGAAGCTTTCTTT. It encodes CASSYGRVTEAFF. The V call is TRBV6-5, the J call TRBJ1-1; possible D gene TRBD1, 5 bases. The CDR3 loop spans 13 amino acids. The ends were cut back, 2 bases at V and 5 bases at J, with 9 bases in the middle. Germline V gives CDR1 MNHEY, CDR2 SVGAGI.

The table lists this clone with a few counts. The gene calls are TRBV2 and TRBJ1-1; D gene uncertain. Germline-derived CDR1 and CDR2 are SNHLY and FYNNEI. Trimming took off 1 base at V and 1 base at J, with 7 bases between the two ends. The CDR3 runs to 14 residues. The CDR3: CASSEGAGNTEAFF. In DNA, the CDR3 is TGTGCCAGCAGTGAAGGGGCGGGGAACACTGAAGCTTTCTTT. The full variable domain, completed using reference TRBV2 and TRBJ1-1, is EPEVTQTPSHQVTQMGQEVILRCVPISNHLYFYWYRQILGQKVEFLVSFYNNEISEKSEIFDDQFSVERPDGSNFTLKIRSTKLEDSAMYFCASSEGAGNTEAFFGQGTRLTVV.

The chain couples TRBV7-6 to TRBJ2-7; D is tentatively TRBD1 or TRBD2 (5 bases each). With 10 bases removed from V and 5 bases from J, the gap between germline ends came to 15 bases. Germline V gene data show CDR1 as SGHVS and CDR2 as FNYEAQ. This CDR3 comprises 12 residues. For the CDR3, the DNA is TGTGCCACTCGTGGGTTGGGGGACGAGCAGTACTTC. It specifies CATRGLGDEQYF.

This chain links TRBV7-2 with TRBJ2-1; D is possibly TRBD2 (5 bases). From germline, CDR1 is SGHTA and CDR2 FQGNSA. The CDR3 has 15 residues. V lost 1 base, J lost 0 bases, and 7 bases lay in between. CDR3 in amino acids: CASSLVGVSYNEQFF. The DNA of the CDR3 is TGTGCCAGCAGCTTAGTCGGGGTCTCCTACAATGAGCAGTTCTTC.

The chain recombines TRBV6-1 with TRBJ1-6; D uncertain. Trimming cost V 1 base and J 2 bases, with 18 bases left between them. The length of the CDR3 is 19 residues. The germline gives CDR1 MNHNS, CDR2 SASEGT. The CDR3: CASSEVVPGGAAYNSPLHF. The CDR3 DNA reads TGTGCCAGCAGTGAAGTTGTGCCAGGCGGCGCCGCCTATAATTCACCCCTCCACTTT.

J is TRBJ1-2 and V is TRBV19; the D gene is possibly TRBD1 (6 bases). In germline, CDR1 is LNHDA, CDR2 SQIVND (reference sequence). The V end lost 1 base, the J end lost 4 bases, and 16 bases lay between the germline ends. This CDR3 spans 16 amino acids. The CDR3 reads CASSIGAGRGAYGYTF. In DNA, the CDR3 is TGTGCCAGTAGTATAGGTGCCGGCAGGGGAGCCTATGGCTACACCTTC.

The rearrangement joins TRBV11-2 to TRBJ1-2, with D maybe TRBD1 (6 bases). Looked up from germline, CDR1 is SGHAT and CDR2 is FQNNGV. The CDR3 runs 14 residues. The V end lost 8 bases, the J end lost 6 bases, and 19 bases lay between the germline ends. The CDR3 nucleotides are TGTGCCAGCCGCAGTATAGGGGGGGCGAATGGCTACACCTTC. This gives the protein CASRSIGGANGYTF.

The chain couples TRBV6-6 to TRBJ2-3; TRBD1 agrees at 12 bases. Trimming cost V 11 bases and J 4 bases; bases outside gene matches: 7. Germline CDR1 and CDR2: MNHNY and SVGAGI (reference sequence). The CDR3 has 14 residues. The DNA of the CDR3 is TGTGCCGCAAGGGACAGGGGGCTTGCAGATACGCAGTATTTT. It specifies CAARDRGLADTQYF.

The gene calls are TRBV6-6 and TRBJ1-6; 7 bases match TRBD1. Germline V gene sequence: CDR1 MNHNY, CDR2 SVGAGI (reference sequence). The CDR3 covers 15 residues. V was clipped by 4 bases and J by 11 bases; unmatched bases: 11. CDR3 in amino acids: CASSSTDRTKAPLHF. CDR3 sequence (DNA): TGTGCCAGCAGTTCCACGGACAGGACTAAGGCACCCCTCCACTTT.

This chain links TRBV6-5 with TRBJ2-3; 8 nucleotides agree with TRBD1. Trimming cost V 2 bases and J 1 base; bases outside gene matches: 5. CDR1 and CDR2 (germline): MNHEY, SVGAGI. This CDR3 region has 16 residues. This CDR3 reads CASSYGRGQGTDTQYF. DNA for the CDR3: TGTGCCAGCAGTTACGGGCGGGGACAGGGCACAGATACGCAGTATTTT.

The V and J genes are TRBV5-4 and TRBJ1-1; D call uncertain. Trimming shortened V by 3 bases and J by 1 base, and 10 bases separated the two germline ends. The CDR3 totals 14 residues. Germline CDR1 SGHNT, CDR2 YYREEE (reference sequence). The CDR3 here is CASSSRAKNTEAFF. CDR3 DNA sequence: TGTGCCAGCAGCTCTCGGGCGAAGAACACTGAAGCTTTCTTT.

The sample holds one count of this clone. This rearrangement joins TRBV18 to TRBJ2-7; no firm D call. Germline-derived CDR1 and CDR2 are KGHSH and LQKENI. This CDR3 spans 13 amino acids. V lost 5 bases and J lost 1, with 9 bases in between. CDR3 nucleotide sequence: TGTGCCAGCTCATCGGACGAGTCCTACGAGCAGTACTTC. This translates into CASSSDESYEQYF. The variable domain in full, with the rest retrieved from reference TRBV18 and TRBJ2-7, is NAGVMQNPRHLVRRRGQEARLRCSPMKGHSHVYWYRQLPEEGLKFMVYLQKENIIDESGMPKERFSAEFPKEGPSILRIQQVVRGDSAAYFCASSSDESYEQYFGPGTRLTVT.

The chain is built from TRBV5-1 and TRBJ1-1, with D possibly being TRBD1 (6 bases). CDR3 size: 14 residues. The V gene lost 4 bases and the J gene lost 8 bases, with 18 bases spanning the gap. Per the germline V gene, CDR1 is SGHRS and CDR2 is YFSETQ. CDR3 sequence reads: CASSIRSQGTEAFF. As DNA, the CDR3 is TGCGCCAGCAGCATCCGATCACAGGGTACAGAAGCTTTCTTT. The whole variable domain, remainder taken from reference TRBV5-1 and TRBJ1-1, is KAGVTQTPRYLIKTRGQQVTLSCSPISGHRSVSWYQQTPGQGLQFLFEYFSETQRNKGNFPGRFSGRQFSNSRSEMNVSTLELGDSALYLCASSIRSQGTEAFFGQGTRLTVV.

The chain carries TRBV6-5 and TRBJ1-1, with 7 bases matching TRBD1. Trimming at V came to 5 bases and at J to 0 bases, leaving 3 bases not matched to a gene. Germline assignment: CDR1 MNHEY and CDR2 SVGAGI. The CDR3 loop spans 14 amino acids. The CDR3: CASSPGQLNTEAFF. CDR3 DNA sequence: TGTGCCAGCAGTCCGGGACAGCTGAACACTGAAGCTTTCTTT.

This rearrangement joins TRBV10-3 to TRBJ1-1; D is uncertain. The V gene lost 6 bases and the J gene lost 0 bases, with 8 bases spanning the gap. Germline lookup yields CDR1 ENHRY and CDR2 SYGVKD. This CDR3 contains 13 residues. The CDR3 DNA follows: TGTGCCATCAGAGGGTGGTTGAACACTGAAGCTTTCTTT. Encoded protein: CAIRGWLNTEAFF.

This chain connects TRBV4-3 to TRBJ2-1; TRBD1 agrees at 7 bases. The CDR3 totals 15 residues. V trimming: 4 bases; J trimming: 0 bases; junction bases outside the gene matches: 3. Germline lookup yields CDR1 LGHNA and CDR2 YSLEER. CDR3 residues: CASSPRDSSYNEQFF. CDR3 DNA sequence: TGCGCCAGCAGCCCCCGGGACAGCTCCTACAATGAGCAGTTCTTC.

CDR3 region: CASSLEGETGNTIYF. CDR3 coding DNA: TGTGCCAGCAGCTTGGAGGGGGAAACTGGAAACACCATATATTTT. J is TRBJ1-3 and V is TRBV11-2; TRBD1 is a possible D gene (6 bases). The CDR3 is 15 residues long. Germline V CDR1 and CDR2: SGHAT, FQNNGV. V was pared by 3 bases and J by 2 bases, with 11 bases between.

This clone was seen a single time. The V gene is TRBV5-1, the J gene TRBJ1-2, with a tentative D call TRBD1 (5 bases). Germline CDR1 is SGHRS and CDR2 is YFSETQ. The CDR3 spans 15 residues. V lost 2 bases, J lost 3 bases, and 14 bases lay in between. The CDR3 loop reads CASSLLPGGDYGYTF. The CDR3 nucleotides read TGCGCCAGCAGCTTATTACCCGGGGGGGACTATGGCTACACCTTC.

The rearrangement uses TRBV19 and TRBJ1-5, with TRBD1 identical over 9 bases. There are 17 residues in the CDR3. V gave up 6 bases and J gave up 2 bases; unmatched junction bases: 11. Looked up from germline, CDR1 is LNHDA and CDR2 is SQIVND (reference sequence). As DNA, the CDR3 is TGTGCCAGTAGCAAGGACAGGGGAAGATTGGGCAATCAGCCCCAGCATTTT. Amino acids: CASSKDRGRLGNQPQHF.

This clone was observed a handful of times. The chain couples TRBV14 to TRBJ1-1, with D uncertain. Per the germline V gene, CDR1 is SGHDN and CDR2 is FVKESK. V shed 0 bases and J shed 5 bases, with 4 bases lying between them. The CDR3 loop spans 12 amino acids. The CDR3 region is CASSQDWTEAFF. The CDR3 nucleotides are TGTGCCAGCAGCCAAGATTGGACTGAAGCTTTCTTT.

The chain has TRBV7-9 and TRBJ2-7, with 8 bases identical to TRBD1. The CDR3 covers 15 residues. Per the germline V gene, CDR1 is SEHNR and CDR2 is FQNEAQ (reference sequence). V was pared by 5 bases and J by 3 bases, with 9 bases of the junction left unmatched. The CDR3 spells CASSADRGTGYEQYF. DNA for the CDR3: TGTGCCAGCAGCGCCGACAGGGGAACGGGCTACGAGCAGTACTTC.

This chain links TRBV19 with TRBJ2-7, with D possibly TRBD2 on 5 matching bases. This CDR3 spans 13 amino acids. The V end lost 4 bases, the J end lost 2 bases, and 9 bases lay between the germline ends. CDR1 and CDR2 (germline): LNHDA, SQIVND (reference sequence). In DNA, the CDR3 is TGTGCCAGTAGTAACGGGGATGCCTACGAGCAGTACTTC. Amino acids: CASSNGDAYEQYF.

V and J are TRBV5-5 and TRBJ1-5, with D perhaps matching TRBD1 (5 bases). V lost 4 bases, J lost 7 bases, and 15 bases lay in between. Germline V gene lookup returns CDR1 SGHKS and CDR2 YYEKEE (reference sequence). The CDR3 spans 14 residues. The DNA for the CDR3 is TGTGCCAGCAGCCTGGACATAATCAACCAGCCCCAGCATTTT. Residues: CASSLDIINQPQHF.

CDR3 protein: CAWRYRTLSYEQYF. DNA for the CDR3: TGTGCCTGGAGATATCGGACCCTCTCCTACGAGCAGTACTTC. The chain is built from TRBV30 and TRBJ2-7; no definite D call. The germline V and J ends were trimmed by 3 bases and 0 bases, with 12 bases remaining between them. The V gene's germline CDR1 is GTSNPN and CDR2 SVGIG (reference sequence). The CDR3 runs to 14 residues.

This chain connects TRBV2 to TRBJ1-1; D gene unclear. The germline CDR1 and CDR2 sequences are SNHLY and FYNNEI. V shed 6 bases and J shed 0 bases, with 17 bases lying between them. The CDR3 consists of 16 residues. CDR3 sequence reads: CASSLGFSSLNTEAFF. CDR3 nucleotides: TGTGCCAGCAGCTTAGGATTCTCCAGCCTGAACACTGAAGCTTTCTTT.

In DNA, the CDR3 is TGTGCCAGCAGCAAGGGACAGGGGTCAAATGAGCAGTTCTTC. Translated: CASSKGQGSNEQFF. The rearrangement uses TRBV11-2 and TRBJ2-1, with 10 bases aligning to TRBD1. The J segment lost 7 bases and the V segment lost 5 bases, leaving 5 bases of the junction unmatched. CDR3 size: 14 residues. Germline V gives CDR1 SGHAT, CDR2 FQNNGV.

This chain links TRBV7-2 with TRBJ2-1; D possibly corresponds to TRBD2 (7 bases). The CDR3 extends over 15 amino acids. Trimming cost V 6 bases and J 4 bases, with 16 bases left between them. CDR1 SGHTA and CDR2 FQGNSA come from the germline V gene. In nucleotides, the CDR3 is TGTGCCAGCAGTCGGACAGCGGGACTATACAATGAGCAGTTCTTC. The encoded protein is CASSRTAGLYNEQFF.

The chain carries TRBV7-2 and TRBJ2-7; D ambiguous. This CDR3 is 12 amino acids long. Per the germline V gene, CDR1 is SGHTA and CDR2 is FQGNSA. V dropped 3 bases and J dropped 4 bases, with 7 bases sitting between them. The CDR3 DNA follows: TGTGCCAGCAGCTTCGCACAGTACGAGCAGTACTTC. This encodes CASSFAQYEQYF.

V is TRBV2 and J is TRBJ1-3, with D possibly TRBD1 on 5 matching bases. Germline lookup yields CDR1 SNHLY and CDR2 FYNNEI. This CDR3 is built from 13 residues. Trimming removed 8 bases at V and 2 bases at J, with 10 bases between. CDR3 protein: CASLAGTGNTIYF. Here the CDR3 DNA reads TGTGCCAGCTTAGCAGGGACTGGAAACACCATATATTTT.